These 24 T cell receptor beta chains were sequenced from one sample in a study of blood T cell repertoires in COVID-19. Clones were read by immunoSEQ multiplex PCR, and TCRdb kept only the in-frame ones, dropping some. This sample has 210,000 or so clones, with less than 90% found just once. Input material: peripheral blood. The receptor source for this set is a human donor in a cohort sampled during active COVID-19.

This clone has more than one count but fewer than ten. The chain is built from TRBV5-1 and TRBJ2-3, with a tentative D call TRBD1 (6 bases). V was trimmed by 2 bases and J by 4 bases, leaving 8 bases between them. Per the germline V gene, CDR1 is SGHRS and CDR2 is YFSETQ. There are 13 residues in the CDR3. The CDR3 DNA sequence: TGCGCCAGCAGCTTCCGGACAGCAGATACGCAGTATTTT. Translated, it gives CASSFRTADTQYF.

This clone came up a few times. In nucleotides, the CDR3 is TGTGCCAGCAGCCTGCTTAGACTAGCGGGTGCGGAGGATACGCAGTATTTT. This gives the protein CASSLLRLAGAEDTQYF. The chain has TRBV28 and TRBJ2-3; TRBD2 agrees at 10 bases. V was clipped by 6 bases and J by 6 bases; unmatched bases: 15. Germline V CDR1 and CDR2: MDHEN, SYDVKM. This CDR3 comprises 17 residues. The whole variable domain, filled in from reference TRBV28 and TRBJ2-3, reads DVKVTQSSRYLVKRTGEKVFLECVQDMDHENMFWYRQDPGLGLRLIYFSYDVKMKEKGDIPEGYSVSREKKERFSLILESASTNQTSMYLCASSLLRLAGAEDTQYFGPGTRLTVL.

The rearrangement joins TRBV3-1 (or the pseudogene TRBV3-2) to TRBJ2-7; 7 bases line up with TRBD1. The CDR3 totals 15 residues. The V gene end was trimmed by 3 bases and the J gene end by 2 bases; junction bases not matched to a gene: 7. Germline CDR1 LGHDT, CDR2 YNNKEL (reference sequence). CDR3 sequence reads: CASSQAAGTAYEQYF. The CDR3 DNA sequence: TGTGCCAGCAGCCAGGCTGCCGGGACAGCCTACGAGCAGTACTTC.

The V gene is TRBV3-1 (or the pseudogene TRBV3-2), the J gene TRBJ2-5; TRBD2 matches at 9 bases. J was trimmed by 3 bases and V by 7 bases; bases with no gene match: 9. This CDR3 has 15 residues. CDR1 is LGHDT and CDR2 is YNNKEL in the germline V gene (reference sequence). The CDR3 DNA follows: TGTGCCAGCACGCGGGCGGGGGGGATTGAAGAGACCCAGTACTTC. Residues: CASTRAGGIEETQYF.

The V call is TRBV7-8, the J call TRBJ2-3; 7 bases line up with TRBD2. This CDR3 region has 15 residues. Germline CDR1 reads SGHVS; CDR2 reads FQNEAQ. Trimming removed 5 bases from V and 1 base from J; junction bases left unmatched: 6. The CDR3 region is CASSAYTSGTDTQYF. Here the CDR3 DNA reads TGTGCCAGCAGCGCATACACTAGCGGCACAGATACGCAGTATTTT.

The V call is TRBV25-1, the J call TRBJ2-6; 7 positions match TRBD1. The CDR3 consists of 15 residues. CDR1 MGHDK and CDR2 SYGVNS come from the germline V gene. With V trimmed by 7 bases and J by 0 bases, 3 bases remained unmatched. The CDR3 DNA sequence: TGTGCCAGCATTGGGACAGTCTCTGGGGCCAACGTCCTGACTTTC. Amino acid sequence: CASIGTVSGANVLTF.

The V call is TRBV11-3, the J call TRBJ1-1, with D perhaps TRBD1 (6 bases). The CDR3 totals 13 residues. Trimming removed 3 bases from V and 5 bases from J, with 10 bases in between. Germline CDR1 reads SGHNT; CDR2 reads YENEEA. The CDR3 protein is CASSFGTLTEAFF. CDR3 DNA sequence: TGTGCCAGCAGCTTTGGGACACTGACTGAAGCTTTCTTT.

This clone is a singleton in its sample. The chain uses TRBV11-3 and TRBJ1-1; the D gene is possibly TRBD1 (5 bases). Trimming shortened V by 2 bases and J by 7 bases, and 8 bases separated the two germline ends. The CDR3 extends over 12 amino acids. Per the germline V gene, CDR1 is SGHNT and CDR2 is YENEEA. The CDR3 here is CASSLPQGEAFF. CDR3 in DNA: TGTGCCAGCAGCTTACCTCAGGGTGAAGCTTTCTTT.

This sequence joins TRBV5-8 and TRBJ1-1; 8 bases align to TRBD1. V trimming: 0 bases; J trimming: 2 bases; junction bases outside the gene matches: 6. The CDR3 is 16 residues long. Per germline, CDR1 SGHTS and CDR2 YDEGEE. CDR3 DNA sequence: TGTGCCAGCAGCTTGGGGGTTCCAGGGGGCAACACTGAAGCTTTCTTT. It encodes CASSLGVPGGNTEAFF.

The V call is TRBV10-3, the J call TRBJ1-5, with 8 positions matching TRBD1. V lost 10 bases and J lost 0; bases outside the gene matches: 8. Germline V lookup: CDR1 ENHRY, CDR2 SYGVKD. The CDR3 runs 15 residues. CDR3 amino acids: CATDTGGNSNQPQHF. Written as DNA, the CDR3 is TGTGCCACCGACACAGGGGGAAATAGCAATCAGCCCCAGCATTTT.

The chain has TRBV7-9 and TRBJ1-1, with TRBD1 as a possible D gene (6 bases). CDR1 is SEHNR, CDR2 FQNEAQ, per germline (reference sequence). V dropped 2 bases and J dropped 0 bases, with 10 bases sitting between them. CDR3 length: 15 amino acids. CDR3 DNA sequence: TGTGCCAGCAGCTTAAAGGGGGAGATGAACACTGAAGCTTTCTTT. Residues: CASSLKGEMNTEAFF. Full variable domain (missing parts from reference TRBV7-9 and TRBJ1-1): DTGVSQNPRHKITKRGQNVTFRCDPISEHNRLYWYRQTLGQGPEFLTYFQNEAQLEKSRLLSDRFSAERPKGSFSTLEIQRTEQGDSAMYLCASSLKGEMNTEAFFGQGTRLTVV.

J is TRBJ2-3 and V is TRBV18; possible D gene TRBD2, 6 bases. The ends were cut back, 6 bases at V and 0 bases at J, with 10 bases in the middle. The CDR3 is made up of 14 amino acids. Germline V lookup: CDR1 KGHSH, CDR2 LQKENI. The CDR3 protein is CASSRGASTDTQYF. DNA for the CDR3: TGTGCCAGCTCGCGCGGGGCTAGCACAGATACGCAGTATTTT.

The chain combines TRBV24-1 with TRBJ2-6; TRBD2 aligns across 8 bases. J was trimmed by 1 base and V by 3 bases; bases with no gene match: 4. CDR3 length equals 17 residues. Per the germline V gene, CDR1 is KGHDR and CDR2 is SFDVKD. For the CDR3, the DNA is TGTGCCACCAGTGATCGGGGGGGCGCTTCTGGGGCCAACGTCCTGACTTTC. It specifies CATSDRGGASGANVLTF.

This chain links TRBV9 with TRBJ2-1, with D maybe TRBD2 (6 bases). Trimming pared 6 bases from V and 8 bases from J, leaving 15 bases between. Per germline, CDR1 SGDLS and CDR2 YYNGEE. This CDR3 region has 13 residues. CDR3 sequence (DNA): TGTGCCAGCACTCTAAACGGAGGGCATGAGCAGTTCTTC. Its protein product is CASTLNGGHEQFF.

The chain recombines TRBV6-4 with TRBJ2-2; 8 bases align to TRBD2. This CDR3 region has 15 residues. The germline V gene has CDR1 MRHNA and CDR2 SNTAGT. Germline trimming cut 5 bases from V and 1 base from J; bases unmatched to any gene: 3. The CDR3 loop reads CASSPGTRNTGELFF. The DNA for the CDR3 is TGTGCCAGCAGTCCCGGGACTAGGAACACCGGGGAGCTGTTTTTT.

This clone was recorded once. This chain uses TRBV2 with TRBJ1-5, with 7 bases lining up with TRBD1. Germline trimming cut 6 bases from V and 0 bases from J; bases unmatched to any gene: 11. In germline, CDR1 is SNHLY, CDR2 FYNNEI. CDR3 length: 17 residues. The DNA for the CDR3 is TGTGCCAGCAGGGCCGGGACAGCGTATCATAGCAATCAGCCCCAGCATTTT. Amino acid sequence: CASRAGTAYHSNQPQHF.

This sequence joins TRBV5-4 and TRBJ2-5; 8 nucleotides match TRBD2. Germline lookup yields CDR1 SGHNT and CDR2 YYREEE (reference sequence). The CDR3 extends over 15 amino acids. The ends lost 0 bases at V and 4 bases at J; junction bases unmatched: 5. This CDR3 reads CASSLGGGRRETQYF. CDR3 DNA sequence: TGTGCCAGCAGCTTGGGGGGCGGGAGGCGAGAGACCCAGTACTTC.

The chain employs TRBV6-5 and TRBJ1-1; D is ambiguous. V lost 4 bases to trimming and J lost 2 bases, with 5 bases between them. Per the germline V gene, CDR1 is MNHEY and CDR2 is SVGAGI. The CDR3 is made up of 12 amino acids. DNA for the CDR3: TGTGCCAGCAGTTCCAGAAACACTGAAGCTTTCTTT. This gives the protein CASSSRNTEAFF.

The chain has TRBV6-1 and TRBJ1-1, with a possible D match to TRBD1 (5 bases). CDR1 MNHNS and CDR2 SASEGT come from the germline V gene. This CDR3 region has 16 residues. Trimming took off 2 bases at V and 2 bases at J, with 15 bases between the two ends. DNA of the CDR3: TGTGCCAGCAGTGAAACATTAAGACAGAAAAACACTGAAGCTTTCTTT. Its translation: CASSETLRQKNTEAFF.

The chain is built from TRBV6-1 and TRBJ1-4, with D unresolved. The length of the CDR3 is 14 residues. V was pared by 3 bases and J by 4 bases, with 9 bases between. Germline V gene lookup returns CDR1 MNHNS and CDR2 SASEGT. CDR3 DNA: TGTGCCAGCAGTGACAGGTGGAATAATGAAAAACTGTTTTTT. It encodes CASSDRWNNEKLFF.

This clone was recorded once. The chain uses TRBV7-9 and TRBJ1-4; D not certain. CDR3 length equals 14 residues. Germline CDR1 and CDR2: SEHNR and FQNEAQ (reference sequence). V was pared by 6 bases and J by 8 bases, with 16 bases between. DNA of the CDR3: TGTGCCAGCAGTCCGAGGACTGTAAGGGAAAAACTGTTTTTT. It codes for CASSPRTVREKLFF.

J is TRBJ1-5 and V is TRBV19; 9 positions agree with TRBD1. The CDR3 totals 19 residues. The germline V gene encodes CDR1 LNHDA and CDR2 SQIVND (reference sequence). V lost 4 bases and J lost 2; bases outside the gene matches: 15. CDR3 bases: TGTGCCAGTAGTAAGAGACGGACAGGGGCGGGTGTCGGCAATCAGCCCCAGCATTTT. Amino acid sequence: CASSKRRTGAGVGNQPQHF.

V is TRBV6-2 or TRBV6-3 and J is TRBJ2-1; no clear D gene. CDR1 MNHEY and CDR2 SVGEGT come from the germline V gene. V was pared by 5 bases and J by 9 bases, with 11 bases between. This CDR3 contains 12 residues. CDR3 nucleotides: TGTGCCAGCAGTCTCCCTACGGGTGAGCAGTTCTTC. Protein product: CASSLPTGEQFF.

CDR3 in amino acids: CASSQDPVFYGYTF. The CDR3 DNA reads TGCGCCAGCAGCCAAGATCCGGTATTCTATGGCTACACCTTC. V usage is TRBV4-1 and J usage is TRBJ1-2; D remains unclear. V shed 0 bases and J shed 4 bases, with 9 bases lying between them. CDR1 and CDR2 from the germline V gene are MGHRA and YSYEKL. The CDR3 sequence is 14 residues long.